This T cell receptor (beta chain) was sequenced in a study of PD-1 blockade in mismatch repair-deficient tumors. Study context: All were previously treated, progressing patients with 12 mismatch repair-deficient cancer types. Points from the study as a whole: Tumor-resident clones, often absent from pretreatment blood, expanded after pembrolizumab and then contracted.

To note about this clone: The antigen remains undetermined.

The germline CDR1 and CDR2 sequences are SGHDT and YYEEEE. The CDR3 totals 16 residues. V was clipped by 4 bases and J by 2 bases, with 15 bases between them. Method: immunoSEQ multiplex PCR; TCRdb's copy keeps in-frame clones and lacks some. Among 35,000 to 45,000 clones listed, more than 75% were seen once. All patients were mismatch repair deficient, assessed by either PCR or immunohistochemistry. TCR sequencing covered a few patients who responded to pembrolizumab. Sequenced material: peripheral blood, taken about 76 weeks after starting pembrolizumab. The rearrangement joins TRBV5-6 to TRBJ2-2, with D possibly being TRBD1 or TRBD2 (5 bases each). This sequence originates from an adult with mismatch repair-deficient cancer. The CDR3 region is CASSTDSRGNTGELFF. CDR3 DNA: TGTGCCAGCAGCACAGACAGCCGGGGTAACACCGGGGAGCTGTTTTTT. Full variable domain (rest looked up from reference TRBV5-6 and TRBJ2-2): DAGVTQSPTHLIKTRGQQVTLRCSPKSGHDTVSWYQQALGQGPQFIFQYYEEEERQRGNFPDRFSGHQFPNYSSELNVNALLLGDSALYLCASSTDSRGNTGELFFGEGSRLTVL.